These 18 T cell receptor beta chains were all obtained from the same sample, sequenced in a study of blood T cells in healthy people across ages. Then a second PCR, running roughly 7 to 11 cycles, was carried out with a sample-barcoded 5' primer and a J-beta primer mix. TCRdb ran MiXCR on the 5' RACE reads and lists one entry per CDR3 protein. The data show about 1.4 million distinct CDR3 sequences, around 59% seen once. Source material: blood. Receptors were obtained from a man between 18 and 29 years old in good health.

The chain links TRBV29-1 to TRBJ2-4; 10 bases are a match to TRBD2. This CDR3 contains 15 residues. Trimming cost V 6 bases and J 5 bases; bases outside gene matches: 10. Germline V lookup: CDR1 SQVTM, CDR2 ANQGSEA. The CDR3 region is CSVTSLAGGENIQYF. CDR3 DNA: TGCAGCGTAACATCATTAGCGGGGGGCGAAAACATTCAGTACTTC.

The CDR3 reads CASNLRRSSGANVLTF. The CDR3 DNA sequence: TGTGCCAGCAATCTGAGAAGGTCATCTGGGGCCAACGTCCTGACTTTC. The chain is built from TRBV2 and TRBJ2-6, with no clear D. This CDR3 contains 16 residues. Germline V gene lookup returns CDR1 SNHLY and CDR2 FYNNEI. Trimming left V 7 bases short and J 1 base short, with 14 bases between.

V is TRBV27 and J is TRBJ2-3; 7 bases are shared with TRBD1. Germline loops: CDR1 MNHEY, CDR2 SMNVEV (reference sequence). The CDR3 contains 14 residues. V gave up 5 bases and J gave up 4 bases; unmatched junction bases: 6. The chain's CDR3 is CASSRQGLADTQYF. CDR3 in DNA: TGTGCCAGCAGTAGACAGGGTCTGGCAGATACGCAGTATTTT.

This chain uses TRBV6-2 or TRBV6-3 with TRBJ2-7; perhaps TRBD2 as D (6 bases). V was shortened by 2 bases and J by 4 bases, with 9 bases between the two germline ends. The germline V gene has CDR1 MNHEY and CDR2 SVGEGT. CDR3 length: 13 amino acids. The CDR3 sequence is CASSYGDWYEQYF. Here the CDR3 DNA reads TGTGCCAGCAGTTACGGGGACTGGTACGAGCAGTACTTC.

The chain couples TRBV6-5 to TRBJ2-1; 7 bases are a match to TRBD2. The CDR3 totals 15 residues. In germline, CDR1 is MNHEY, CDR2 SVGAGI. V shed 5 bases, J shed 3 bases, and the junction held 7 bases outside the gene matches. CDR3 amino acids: CASSQGLEVYNEQFF. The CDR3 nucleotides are TGTGCCAGCAGTCAAGGACTAGAGGTCTACAATGAGCAGTTCTTC.

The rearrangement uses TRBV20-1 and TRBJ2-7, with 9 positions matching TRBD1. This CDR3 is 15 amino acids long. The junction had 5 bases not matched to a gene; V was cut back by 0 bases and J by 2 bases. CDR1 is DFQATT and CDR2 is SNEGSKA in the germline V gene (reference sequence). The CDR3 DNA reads TGCAGTGCTAGAGAATCGGGGACAGGGACCTACGAGCAGTACTTC. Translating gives CSARESGTGTYEQYF.

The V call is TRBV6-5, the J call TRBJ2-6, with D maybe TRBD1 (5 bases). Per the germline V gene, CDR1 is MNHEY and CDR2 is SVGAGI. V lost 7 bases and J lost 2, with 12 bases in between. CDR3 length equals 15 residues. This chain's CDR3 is CASTDSPPGANVLTF. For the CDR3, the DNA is TGTGCCAGCACCGACAGTCCCCCTGGGGCCAACGTCCTGACTTTC.

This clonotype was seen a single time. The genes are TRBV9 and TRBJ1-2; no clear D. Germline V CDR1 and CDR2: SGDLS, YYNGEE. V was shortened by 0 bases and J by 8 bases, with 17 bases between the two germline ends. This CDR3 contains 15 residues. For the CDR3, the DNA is TGTGCCAGCAGCGTAGTTTTAGGTCAGGCAGGAGGCTACACCTTC. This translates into CASSVVLGQAGGYTF.

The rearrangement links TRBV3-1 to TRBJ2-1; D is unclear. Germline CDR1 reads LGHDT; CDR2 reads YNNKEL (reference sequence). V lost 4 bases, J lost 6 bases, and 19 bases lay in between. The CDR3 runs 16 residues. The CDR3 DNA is TGTGCCAGCAGCCCGGCGGCTTATAAGGCCTCCAATGAGCAGTTCTTC. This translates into CASSPAAYKASNEQFF.

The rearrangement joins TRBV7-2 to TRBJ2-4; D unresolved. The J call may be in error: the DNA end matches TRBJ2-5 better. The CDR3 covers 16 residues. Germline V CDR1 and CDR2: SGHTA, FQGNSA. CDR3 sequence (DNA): TGTGCCAGCTGCCTGCAAAAAACAGATCTTCAAGAGACCCAGTACTTC. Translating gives CASCLQKTDLQETQYF.

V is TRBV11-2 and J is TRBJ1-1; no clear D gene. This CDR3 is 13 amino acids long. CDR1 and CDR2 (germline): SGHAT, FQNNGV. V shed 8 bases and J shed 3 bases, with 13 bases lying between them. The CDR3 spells CASRLGSDTEAFF. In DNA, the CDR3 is TGTGCCAGCCGTTTAGGGTCGGACACTGAAGCTTTCTTT.

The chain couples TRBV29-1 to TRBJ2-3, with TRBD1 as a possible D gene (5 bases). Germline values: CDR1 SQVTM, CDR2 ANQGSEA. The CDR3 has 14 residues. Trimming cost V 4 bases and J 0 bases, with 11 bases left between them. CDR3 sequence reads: CSVAQGTSTDTQYF. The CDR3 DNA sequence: TGCAGCGTTGCGCAGGGCACTAGCACAGATACGCAGTATTTT.

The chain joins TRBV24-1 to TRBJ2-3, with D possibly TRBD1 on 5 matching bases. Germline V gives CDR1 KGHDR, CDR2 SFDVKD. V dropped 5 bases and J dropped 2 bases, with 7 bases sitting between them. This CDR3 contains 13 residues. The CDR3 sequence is CATSGRDTDTQYF. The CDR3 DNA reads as TGTGCCACCAGTGGCAGGGACACAGATACGCAGTATTTT.

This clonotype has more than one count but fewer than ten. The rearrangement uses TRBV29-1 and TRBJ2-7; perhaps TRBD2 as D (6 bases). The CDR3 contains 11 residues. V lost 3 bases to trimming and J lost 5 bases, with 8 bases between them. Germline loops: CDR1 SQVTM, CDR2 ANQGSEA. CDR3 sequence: CSVDTSNEQYF. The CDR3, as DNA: TGCAGCGTTGATACTAGCAACGAGCAGTACTTC.

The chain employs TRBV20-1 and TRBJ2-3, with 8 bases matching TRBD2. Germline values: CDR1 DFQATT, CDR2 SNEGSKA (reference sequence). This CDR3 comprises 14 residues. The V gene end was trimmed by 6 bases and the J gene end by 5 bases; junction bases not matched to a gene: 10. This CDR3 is CSASAGGTLDTQYF. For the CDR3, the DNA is TGCAGTGCCAGTGCGGGAGGCACTTTAGATACGCAGTATTTT.

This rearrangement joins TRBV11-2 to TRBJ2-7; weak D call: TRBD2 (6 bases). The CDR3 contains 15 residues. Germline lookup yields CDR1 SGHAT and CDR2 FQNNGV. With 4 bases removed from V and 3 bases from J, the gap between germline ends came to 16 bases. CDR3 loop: CASSSPGGSGYEQYF. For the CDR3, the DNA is TGTGCCAGCAGCTCCCCCGGGGGTAGCGGCTACGAGCAGTACTTC.

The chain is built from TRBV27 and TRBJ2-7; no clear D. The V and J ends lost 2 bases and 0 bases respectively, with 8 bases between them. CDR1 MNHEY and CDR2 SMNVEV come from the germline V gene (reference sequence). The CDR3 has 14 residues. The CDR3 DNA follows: TGTGCCAGCAGTTTAATCTCAGACTCCTACGAGCAGTACTTC. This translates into CASSLISDSYEQYF.

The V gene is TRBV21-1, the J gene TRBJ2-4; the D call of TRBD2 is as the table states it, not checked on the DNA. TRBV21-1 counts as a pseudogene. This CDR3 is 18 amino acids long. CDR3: CASSKDPSGGAIKNIQYF. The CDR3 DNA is TGTGCCAGCAGCAAGGACCCTAGCGGGGGGGCTATCAAAAACATTCAGTACTTC.